One TCR beta chain is described in this entry. The entry originates in a study of blood T cell repertoires in COVID-19. Self-reported history from a screening survey and questionnaire set each donor's cohort. The CDR3 contains 13 residues. The V end was cut by 1 base, the J end by 7 bases, with 8 bases between. Germline V gives CDR1 LNHDA, CDR2 SQIVND (reference sequence). Sequencing was performed with immunoSEQ multiplex PCR; in TCRdb, only in-frame clones are kept and a portion is missing. The sample lists approximately 300,000 clones; 85% to 90% were seen once. The sample comprised PBMCs or T cells enriched from blood (not recorded which). The chain combines TRBV19 with TRBJ1-5; D remains unclear. This TCR came from a young woman with acute COVID-19. The CDR3 sequence is CASSIGSRQPQHF. Here the CDR3 DNA reads TGTGCCAGTAGTATAGGAAGTCGGCAGCCCCAGCATTTT.